This T cell receptor (beta chain) was profiled in a study of T cell changes during pregnancy in multiple sclerosis. This table comes from immunoSEQ multiplex PCR, and its TCRdb copy is limited to in-frame clones, with some not included. The data show roughly 24,000 clones, approximately 87% seen once. Here the sequenced sample was CD8+ T cells from peripheral blood mononuclear cells, taken before pregnancy. The receptor's source is a female donor with multiple sclerosis, enrolled in a pregnancy study.

The CDR3 DNA follows: TGCGCCAGCAGCCGCGTTAGCTCGAACACCGGGGAGCTGTTTTTT. Translating gives CASSRVSSNTGELFF. The V gene is TRBV4-1, the J gene TRBJ2-2, with D unclear. The CDR3 is 15 residues long. Trimming took off 4 bases at V and 0 bases at J, with 9 bases between the two ends. CDR1 and CDR2 from the germline V gene are MGHRA and YSYEKL.